The T cell receptor beta chain described here comes from a study of T cell responses to AZD1222 COVID-19 vaccine. General study points: White British people made up most donors, females outnumbered males, and clonal diversity was possibly underestimated.

Comment on this clone: Its antigen is unknown.

The data were produced by immunoSEQ multiplex PCR, yet TCRdb's version contains in-frame clones alone and is incomplete. The sample lists over 60,000 clones, 75% to 85% occurring once. Sequenced material: peripheral blood, taken on day 0 of MenACWY control vaccination. The receptor comes from an adult in good health.

CDR3 sequence reads: CASSSLRGQQLNYGYTF. The CDR3 coding sequence is TGTGCCAGCAGCTCCCTCCGAGGACAGCAGTTGAACTATGGCTACACCTTC. The gene calls are TRBV11-2 and TRBJ1-2, with a possible D match to TRBD1 (6 bases). Germline CDR1 SGHAT, CDR2 FQNNGV. V lost 4 bases, J lost 2 bases, and 20 bases lay in between. The CDR3 has 17 amino acids.